This T cell receptor (beta chain) was sequenced for a study of blood T cell repertoires in COVID-19. Study-wide context: Samples representing acute and convalescent COVID-19 were sourced from the United States, Italy and Spain. Nucleic acid was either cDNA or gDNA, and it came from T cells, B-cell-depleted T cells, or PBMCs.

Trimming cost V 5 bases and J 5 bases; bases outside gene matches: 9. CDR3 length: 15 amino acids. CDR1 is SGHDT, CDR2 YYEEEE, per germline. Authors' processing steps: It was from reference gene primer amplification that nucleated cell counts were estimated. Some clones are missing from TCRdb's copy, which holds only in-frame ones; the method was immunoSEQ multiplex PCR. That table furnishes V, J and clone size, whereas the DNA furnished D and trimming. The data show roughly 300,000 clones, with roughly 85% seen just once and 6% to 9% held by the top ten. The chain employs TRBV5-6 and TRBJ2-2, with 7 bases fitting TRBD1. Sequenced input: peripheral blood. This TCR came from a human donor in a cohort sampled during active COVID-19. CDR3 sequence: CASRLGGQFTGELFF. The CDR3 DNA is TGTGCCAGCAGATTAGGGGGACAGTTTACCGGGGAGCTGTTTTTT.